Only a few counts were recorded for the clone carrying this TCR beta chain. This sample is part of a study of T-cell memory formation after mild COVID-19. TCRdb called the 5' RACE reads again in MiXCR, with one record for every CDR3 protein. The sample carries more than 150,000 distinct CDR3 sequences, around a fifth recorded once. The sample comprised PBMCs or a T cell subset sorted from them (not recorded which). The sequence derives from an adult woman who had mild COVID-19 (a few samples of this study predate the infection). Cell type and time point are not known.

CDR3 amino acids: CASSYSQTQNTEAFF. The CDR3, as DNA: TGTGCCAGCAGTTACTCTCAAACTCAGAACACTGAAGCTTTCTTT. The rearrangement links TRBV6-5 to TRBJ1-1; no clear D. The germline V gene has CDR1 MNHEY and CDR2 SVGAGI. The CDR3 sequence is 15 residues long. Trimming removed 0 bases at V and 1 base at J, with 9 bases between.